The rows below give T cell receptor beta chains drawn from one sample of a study of cytomegalovirus exposure and HLA in healthy donors. Profiled with immunoSEQ multiplex PCR; TCRdb holds only in-frame clones, not every one. The repertoire includes some 65,000 clones, 70% to 80% of them detected once, and around 2.9% sits in the top ten. Material for sequencing was PBMCs. These receptors came from a girl aged 10 to 17 in good health and CMV-seropositive. Each CDR3 is given with its conserved first and last residue. Each record gives: J gene, clone size, D gene, V gene, CDR3 DNA, CDR3 protein. The D gene is left open where the match is weak. Rows give clone size only sometimes, using once, few, many, or a class for an expanded clone.

j_call: TRBJ1-1
clone_size: -
d_call: -
v_call: TRBV6-1
cdr3_nt: TGTGCCAGCAGTGACGATGGGCTCGGAATGAACACTGAAGCTTTCTTT
cdr3_aa: CASSDDGLGMNTEAFF

j_call: TRBJ1-1
clone_size: -
d_call: -
v_call: TRBV11-2
cdr3_nt: TGTGCCAGCAGTCCATTGAGGCACCCTGAAGCTTTCTTT
cdr3_aa: CASSPLRHPEAFF

j_call: TRBJ2-2
clone_size: -
d_call: -
v_call: TRBV19
cdr3_nt: TGTGCCAGTAGCAATCCCGAGACAGAGAAAACCGGGGAGCTGTTTTTT
cdr3_aa: CASSNPETEKTGELFF

j_call: TRBJ1-1
clone_size: -
d_call: -
v_call: TRBV7-8
cdr3_nt: TGTGCCAGCAGCTTCTTTGAAGGGGGCACTGAAGCTTTCTTT
cdr3_aa: CASSFFEGGTEAFF

j_call: TRBJ1-5
clone_size: -
d_call: -
v_call: TRBV28
cdr3_nt: TGTGCCAGCAGTTTGGAGGGGACCCGCAATCAGCCCCAGCATTTT
cdr3_aa: CASSLEGTRNQPQHF

j_call: TRBJ2-2
clone_size: -
d_call: -
v_call: TRBV7-9
cdr3_nt: TGTGCCAGCAGCCGGTCGACACGTAACGGGGAGCTGTTTTTT
cdr3_aa: CASSRSTRNGELFF

j_call: TRBJ2-5
clone_size: -
d_call: -
v_call: TRBV10-1
cdr3_nt: TGCGCCAGCAGTAGACTAGTAGTTAGGGAGACCCAGTACTTC
cdr3_aa: CASSRLVVRETQYF

j_call: TRBJ2-4
clone_size: -
d_call: TRBD1
v_call: TRBV4-2
cdr3_nt: TGTGCCAGCAGCCAACGGGACAGCAAACTAAACATTCAGTACTTC
cdr3_aa: CASSQRDSKLNIQYF

j_call: TRBJ2-5
clone_size: once
d_call: TRBD2
v_call: TRBV4-3
cdr3_nt: TGCGCCAGCAGCCAAGAGGTATCGTGGCCAGCGGGAAAGGAAGAGACCCAGTACTTC
cdr3_aa: CASSQEVSWPAGKEETQYF

j_call: TRBJ1-5
clone_size: -
d_call: -
v_call: TRBV30
cdr3_nt: TGTGCCTGGAGTCCCCGGGGCTTTAGCGGTCAGCCCCAGCATTTT
cdr3_aa: CAWSPRGFSGQPQHF

j_call: TRBJ2-7
clone_size: -
d_call: -
v_call: TRBV9
cdr3_nt: TGTGCCAGCAGCGTAGCTTGGCGGGCACCCTACGAGCAGTACTTC
cdr3_aa: CASSVAWRAPYEQYF

j_call: TRBJ1-3
clone_size: -
d_call: TRBD1
v_call: TRBV10-3
cdr3_nt: TGTGCCATCAGTGAGACATTACCGGGACAGGGGGCTGGAAACACCATATATTTT
cdr3_aa: CAISETLPGQGAGNTIYF

j_call: TRBJ1-1
clone_size: -
d_call: -
v_call: TRBV6-1
cdr3_nt: TGTGCCAGCGGAGGACGGGGGAACACTGAAGCTTTCTTT
cdr3_aa: CASGGRGNTEAFF

j_call: TRBJ1-2
clone_size: -
d_call: -
v_call: TRBV29-1
cdr3_nt: TGCAGCGTTGAGGAAGGGAGAGGAGGTGGCTACACCTTC
cdr3_aa: CSVEEGRGGGYTF

j_call: TRBJ2-6
clone_size: -
d_call: -
v_call: TRBV5-1
cdr3_nt: TGCGCCAGCAGCACCCTACAGGGTGACGGGGCCAACGTCCTGACTTTC
cdr3_aa: CASSTLQGDGANVLTF

j_call: TRBJ2-7
clone_size: -
d_call: -
v_call: TRBV10-3
cdr3_nt: TGTGCCATCATGGTGGGGCCCGAGCAGTACTTC
cdr3_aa: CAIMVGPEQYF

j_call: TRBJ2-4
clone_size: -
d_call: -
v_call: TRBV28
cdr3_nt: TGTGCCAGCAGTCGGCCGAGAGGAGTGCGCGTCAAAAACATTCAGTACTTC
cdr3_aa: CASSRPRGVRVKNIQYF

j_call: TRBJ2-3
clone_size: -
d_call: -
v_call: TRBV13
cdr3_nt: TGTGCCAGCAGGGGGCCAGGTACAGATACGCAGTATTTT
cdr3_aa: CASRGPGTDTQYF

j_call: TRBJ2-1
clone_size: -
d_call: TRBD2
v_call: TRBV7-2
cdr3_nt: TGTGCCAGCAGCCTCCGGACTAGCGGGAGGCCCGACTCCTACAATGAGCAGTTCTTC
cdr3_aa: CASSLRTSGRPDSYNEQFF

j_call: TRBJ2-2
clone_size: -
d_call: -
v_call: TRBV6-5
cdr3_nt: TGTGCCAGCAGTTACTCGAGCACCGGGGAGCTGTTTTTT
cdr3_aa: CASSYSSTGELFF

j_call: TRBJ1-1
clone_size: -
d_call: -
v_call: TRBV7-9
cdr3_nt: TGTGCCAGCAGCTTAATCGGGGATGAAGCTTTCTTT
cdr3_aa: CASSLIGDEAFF

j_call: TRBJ2-5
clone_size: once
d_call: -
v_call: TRBV4-1
cdr3_nt: TGCGCCAGCAGCCAAGGGGGGCAGGGACGGGGATGGACCCAGTACTTC
cdr3_aa: CASSQGGQGRGWTQYF

j_call: TRBJ1-2
clone_size: -
d_call: -
v_call: TRBV29-1
cdr3_nt: TGCAGCGTTGATACAACAGGCGATGGCTACACCTTC
cdr3_aa: CSVDTTGDGYTF

j_call: TRBJ1-2
clone_size: few
d_call: TRBD1
v_call: TRBV5-1
cdr3_nt: TGCGCCAGCAGTTCCCGGACAGGGTTGAGTGGCTACACCTTC
cdr3_aa: CASSSRTGLSGYTF

j_call: TRBJ2-3
clone_size: -
d_call: TRBD2
v_call: TRBV30
cdr3_nt: TGTGCCCGGAAGCGGGGTCAGACAGATACGCAGTATTTT
cdr3_aa: CARKRGQTDTQYF

j_call: TRBJ1-2
clone_size: -
d_call: TRBD1
v_call: TRBV6-1
cdr3_nt: TGTGCCAGCAGTGAAGCGATGGACAGGGGAAACTATGGCTACACCTTC
cdr3_aa: CASSEAMDRGNYGYTF